These T cell receptor beta chains were read from a single sample in a study of PD-1 blockade in classical Hodgkin lymphoma. The data were produced by immunoSEQ multiplex PCR, yet TCRdb's version contains in-frame clones alone and is incomplete. The table shows about 10,000 clones, with under 80% occurring only once. The sequencing used CD8+ T cells from blood, collected before the fourth cycle of nivolumab. The origin of the receptors is a human donor with classical Hodgkin lymphoma. Both conserved end residues are part of each CDR3. D genes are given only for firm matches. Only part of the rows carry a size: once, few, many, or a class if the clone is expanded.

NA,NA,TRBV30,TRBJ1-3,TGTGCCTGGAGTGCCGGGGATGGAAACACCATATATTTT,CAWSAGDGNTIYF
once,NA,TRBV6-5,TRBJ2-7,TGTGCCAGCAGTTACTCGGGGACGAATTCCTACGAGCAGTACTTC,CASSYSGTNSYEQYF
NA,NA,TRBV5-4,TRBJ1-1,TGTGCCAGCAGCTTGGCCGGGACTGGGAACACTGAAGCTTTCTTT,CASSLAGTGNTEAFF
NA,NA,TRBV7-9,TRBJ2-5,TGTGCCAGCAGCCCCCCGGGGGCGAACCAAGAGACCCAGTACTTC,CASSPPGANQETQYF
once,NA,TRBV20-1,TRBJ1-1,TGCAGTGCTAGAGCGGTCCTGGCCGCTTTCTTT,CSARAVLAAFF
once,TRBD1,TRBV7-2,TRBJ1-6,TGTGCCAGCAGCCCTGGGACAGGGGGCTATAATTCACCCCTCCACTTT,CASSPGTGGYNSPLHF
NA,NA,TRBV6-5,TRBJ2-2,TGTGCCAGCAGTTACGGAGGTACCGGGGAGCTGTTTTTT,CASSYGGTGELFF
NA,NA,TRBV13,TRBJ1-2,TGTGCCAGCAGCCCCGGGACATCCAAAGCTAACTATGGCTACACCTTC,CASSPGTSKANYGYTF
few,NA,TRBV7-9,TRBJ1-3,TGTGCCAGCAGCTTGGGAGGAAACACCATATATTTT,CASSLGGNTIYF
few,TRBD1,TRBV6-5,TRBJ1-2,TGTGCCAGCAGTTACTCGGCAGGGGGATATTATGGCTACACCTTC,CASSYSAGGYYGYTF
NA,NA,TRBV7-9,TRBJ2-5,TGTGCCAGCAGCTCCAATTGGGAGACCCAGTACTTC,CASSSNWETQYF
NA,TRBD1,TRBV19,TRBJ2-1,TGTGCCAGTAGTCGGGGGACAGGGGGCGGGAATGAGCAGTTCTTC,CASSRGTGGGNEQFF
NA,NA,TRBV28,TRBJ1-2,TGTGCCAGCAGTATCAGTGTCGACAACTATGGCTACACCTTC,CASSISVDNYGYTF
NA,TRBD2,TRBV13,TRBJ2-7,TGTGCCAGCAGCCCCTGGCTAGCGGGAGAGAGGGGCGAGCAGTACTTC,CASSPWLAGERGEQYF
NA,NA,TRBV18,TRBJ2-5,TGTGCCAGCTCACCGACAGGACGGGGGCAAGAGACCCAGTACTTC,CASSPTGRGQETQYF
NA,NA,TRBV7-2,TRBJ2-7,TGTGCCAGCAGCTTTTTTCCCGGTAACTACGAGCAGTACTTC,CASSFFPGNYEQYF
NA,TRBD1,TRBV6-5,TRBJ1-1,TGTGCCAGCAGTTACTCGCTCGGACAGGCTGAAGCTTTCTTT,CASSYSLGQAEAFF
NA,NA,TRBV9,TRBJ2-1,TGTGCCAGCAGCGTAGGTGGAGGGAGTCAGGGTGAGCAGTTCTTC,CASSVGGGSQGEQFF
NA,NA,TRBV12-5,TRBJ1-1,TGTGCTAGTGGTTTGGCGTTAGGGACGGCGAACACTGAAGCTTTCTTT,CASGLALGTANTEAFF
NA,NA,TRBV10-3,TRBJ2-7,TGTGCCATCAGTACGGGACAAGGGTTTGAAGGGTTGTACTTC,CAISTGQGFEGLYF
few,TRBD2,TRBV5-1,TRBJ2-1,TGCGCCAGCAGCTTCTTGGGACTAGCGGAGCCAGCCTACAATGAGCAGTTCTTC,CASSFLGLAEPAYNEQFF
NA,NA,TRBV9,TRBJ1-2,TGTGCCAGCAGCGCCCTCGTGTCCTATGGCTACACCTTC,CASSALVSYGYTF
few,NA,TRBV27,TRBJ2-7,TGTGCCAGCAGTTTAAAGGCCACAGCCTACGAGCAGTACTTC,CASSLKATAYEQYF
NA,NA,TRBV29-1,TRBJ2-7,TGCAGCGTTGACGGGGAGTGGGACGAGCAGTACTTC,CSVDGEWDEQYF
few,TRBD1,TRBV27,TRBJ1-6,TGTGCCAGCAGTTTATCAGGGGGCCCCTTTTCACCCCTCCACTTT,CASSLSGGPFSPLHF
NA,TRBD1,TRBV29-1,TRBJ2-1,TGCAGCGTTGAGCCGGGACAGGGGTTTGATGAGCAGTTCTTC,CSVEPGQGFDEQFF
NA,TRBD2,TRBV7-9,TRBJ2-3,TGTGCCAGCAGCTCCGGACTAGCGGGAGCGTACACAGATACGCAGTATTTT,CASSSGLAGAYTDTQYF
NA,NA,TRBV5-8,TRBJ1-2,TGTGCCAGCAGCTTGGGGAGTGCCTATGGCTACACCTTC,CASSLGSAYGYTF
NA,NA,TRBV11-3,TRBJ2-2,TGTGCCAGCAGCTTAGATGGGGTTCCCGGGGAGCTGTTTTTT,CASSLDGVPGELFF
NA,NA,TRBV10-3,TRBJ2-1,TGTGCCATCAGTGTCTCCGACTACAATGAGCAGTTCTTC,CAISVSDYNEQFF
NA,NA,TRBV2,TRBJ2-7,TGTGCCAGTACCTTCACTGCGGTCTACGAGCAGTACTTC,CASTFTAVYEQYF
NA,NA,TRBV27,TRBJ1-2,TGTGCCAGCAGTTTATCGATCGCCAGCCTCTATGGCTACACCTTC,CASSLSIASLYGYTF
NA,TRBD2,TRBV5-4,TRBJ2-3,TGTGCCAGCACCCCAGGGAGGGAGGCCCCCGGAGGTACGCAGTATTTT,CASTPGREAPGGTQYF
once,TRBD1,TRBV10-3,TRBJ2-3,TGTGCCATCAAGGGGACAGAGATCAGCACAGATACGCAGTATTTT,CAIKGTEISTDTQYF
once,NA,TRBV9,TRBJ2-7,TGTGCCAGCAGCGTAGGTCGGGGAGTGGGGCCCTACGAGCAGTACTTC,CASSVGRGVGPYEQYF
few,NA,TRBV27,TRBJ2-4,TGTGCCAGCAGTTTTGGGGGACACGAATTAGCCAAAAACATTCAGTACTTC,CASSFGGHELAKNIQYF
NA,NA,TRBV6-9,TRBJ1-5,TGTGCCAGCAGTCGACAGGCCATCAATCAGCCCCAGCATTTT,CASSRQAINQPQHF
NA,NA,TRBV7-6,TRBJ2-1,TGTGCCAGCAGCTTCAGGGCGATAAATGAGCAGTTCTTC,CASSFRAINEQFF
NA,NA,TRBV7-9,TRBJ2-1,TGTGCCAGCAGCTTAGGGCGGATCCTCTACAATGAGCAGTTCTTC,CASSLGRILYNEQFF
NA,NA,TRBV9,TRBJ2-1,TGTGCCAGCAGCGGGACCGGGACGCTTTACAATGAGCAGTTCTTC,CASSGTGTLYNEQFF
NA,TRBD2,TRBV5-1,TRBJ2-5,TGCGCCAGCAGCCTGACTAGCGGGGGGGAGACCCAGTACTTC,CASSLTSGGETQYF
NA,NA,TRBV4-3,TRBJ2-7,TGCGCCAGCAGCCAAGCGGCTAGCTACCTCTACGAGCAGTACTTC,CASSQAASYLYEQYF
NA,TRBD2,TRBV28,TRBJ2-3,TGTGCCAGCAGTTACCTAAGGACTAGCGGGGGTGCAGATACGCAGTATTTT,CASSYLRTSGGADTQYF
few,NA,TRBV7-9,TRBJ2-7,TGTGCCAGCAGCTTAGTGGCACAGCACGAGCAGTACTTC,CASSLVAQHEQYF
NA,NA,TRBV5-1,TRBJ2-7,TGCGCCAGCAGCTTGAACCGAGACTACGAGCAGTACTTC,CASSLNRDYEQYF
NA,NA,TRBV6-5,TRBJ1-2,TGTGCCAGCACTTTGGGGGGGGCAGGCGGCTACACCTTC,CASTLGGAGGYTF
large,NA,TRBV13,TRBJ1-6,TGTGCCAGCAGCCATTTAGATGGGGGTGGCTCACCCCTCCACTTT,CASSHLDGGGSPLHF
NA,NA,TRBV7-8,TRBJ2-1,TGTGCCAGCAGCTTCCCAGCCCCAGACAGTGAGCAGTTCTTC,CASSFPAPDSEQFF
medium-sized,NA,TRBV19,TRBJ1-1,TGTGCCAGTAGTATAGGATCCGACGGGAACACTGAAGCTTTCTTT,CASSIGSDGNTEAFF
NA,NA,TRBV9,TRBJ2-1,TGTGCCAGCAGCGTAAGGTCGAATGAGCAGTTCTTC,CASSVRSNEQFF
NA,NA,TRBV6-5,TRBJ2-1,TGTGCCAGCAGTTACTCTAATTTCGATGAGCAGTTCTTC,CASSYSNFDEQFF
NA,NA,TRBV2,TRBJ2-7,TGTGCCAGCAGTCCTGACAATTCCTACGAGCAGTACTTC,CASSPDNSYEQYF
NA,NA,TRBV27,TRBJ2-3,TGTGCCAGCAGTTTATTGGGGAGAGGAACAGATACGCAGTATTTT,CASSLLGRGTDTQYF
NA,NA,TRBV4-1,TRBJ1-1,TGCGCCAGCAGTCTCTTGGCTGACAGCATACATGAAGCTTTCTTT,CASSLLADSIHEAFF
NA,NA,TRBV28,TRBJ1-1,TGTGCCAGCAGTGCAACCGATCTCGAAGCTTTCTTT,CASSATDLEAFF
NA,TRBD1,TRBV9,TRBJ1-4,TGTGCCAGCAGCTCCCCATCGGACAGGGGCGCTGCTAATGAAAAACTGTTTTTT,CASSSPSDRGAANEKLFF
NA,NA,TRBV6-5,TRBJ2-7,TGTGCCAGCAGTTACGGCCAGGGGATGAACTACTACGAGCAGTACTTC,CASSYGQGMNYYEQYF
NA,NA,TRBV11-2,TRBJ1-2,TGTGCCAGCAGCTCCCACTTGTTAGATGGCTACACCTTC,CASSSHLLDGYTF
NA,NA,TRBV30,TRBJ2-3,TGTGCCTGGAGTGTTGGAGTCAGGGACGGTCAGTATTTT,CAWSVGVRDGQYF
NA,TRBD2,TRBV19,TRBJ2-2,TGTGCCACCTCACTAGCGCTTGCGAACACCGGGGAGCTGTTTTTT,CATSLALANTGELFF